This T cell receptor beta chain came from a study of T-cell reconstitution after alpha-beta-depleted transplantation in children. Construction of the TCRbeta library involved unique molecular identifiers. TCRdb used MiXCR to reprocess the PCR reads, holding one entry per CDR3 protein. The table includes fewer than 550,000 distinct CDR3 sequences, 11% detected once. General observations from the study: Reportedly, alpha-beta T cells present about two months post-transplant originated from several hundred expanded clones of graft origin. A year had passed since transplant, and T-cell counts and diversity by then came mostly from newly produced T cells.

In the case of this clonotype: Its target is not known.

The sequence came from a female patient aged 2-10 years who had a stem cell transplant for aplastic anemia, so the T cells may come from the graft donor. The sequencing used PBMCs, mostly from graft donor cells, collected 180 days after TCRalphabeta/CD19-depleted stem cell transplant.

The CDR3 sequence is CASTAAASNTEAFF. CDR3 DNA sequence: TGCGCCAGCACGGCGGCAGCCTCGAACACTGAAGCTTTCTTT. The chain has TRBV5-1 and TRBJ1-1, with D unresolved. The CDR3 covers 14 residues. In germline, CDR1 is SGHRS, CDR2 YFSETQ. With 6 bases removed from V and 1 base from J, the gap between germline ends came to 13 bases.